This is a list of T cell receptor beta chains from one sample in a study of vaccination and CD4 T cells after COVID-19. Their antigens remain unidentified. TCRdb re-called the PCR reads through MiXCR, storing one row per CDR3 protein. The sample contains 25,000 or so distinct CDR3 sequences, around 67% of which appear only once. The sequencing used CD4+ T cells from blood, cultured in vitro, collected after SARS-CoV-2 vaccination. These receptors came from a human donor who received a COVID-19 vaccine. The CDR3 runs from the conserved cysteine through the conserved F or W. Each record gives: clone size, D gene, CDR3 length, J gene, V gene, CDR3 DNA, CDR3 protein. The D gene is left open where the match is weak. Clone size is stated in some rows and not others, as once, few, many or a class when expanded.

>.|TRBD1|14|TRBJ2-3|TRBV30
TGTGCCTGGATGCCAGGGGGCGGCACAGATACGCAGTATTTT
CAWMPGGGTDTQYF
>.|TRBD1|14|TRBJ2-1|TRBV10-3
TGTGCCATCAGTGAGAGCCACAGGGGGCATGAGCAGTTCTTC
CAISESHRGHEQFF
>.|TRBD1|15|TRBJ2-2|TRBV7-9
TGTGCCAGCAGCTCAACAGGGGGCATCACCGGGGAGCTGTTTTTT
CASSSTGGITGELFF
>large|TRBD2|18|TRBJ2-7|TRBV10-3
TGTGCCATCAGTGAGTCGCAGAGAGCGGGGGGCAAGTTGGGCGAGCAGTACTTC
CAISESQRAGGKLGEQYF
>.|TRBD1|15|TRBJ1-1|TRBV5-4
TGTGCCAGCAGCAGGGACAGGGTGGGAAACACTGAAGCTTTCTTT
CASSRDRVGNTEAFF
>.|TRBD1|13|TRBJ1-1|TRBV30
TGTGCCTGGACCACAAGACCGGACAGGGAAGCTTTCTTT
CAWTTRPDREAFF
>.|TRBD1|17|TRBJ1-5|TRBV6-1
TGTGCCAGCAACATAAGTAGTTCGGGACAGCCAAGATGGGCCCAGCATTTT
CASNISSSGQPRWAQHF
>.|.|15|TRBJ2-4|TRBV6-5
TGTGCCAGCAGTTACTCTAGGGGAGGGGGAAACATTCAGTACTTC
CASSYSRGGGNIQYF
>.|TRBD2|15|TRBJ2-3|TRBV15
TGTGCCACCAGCAGAGGAGGCGGGGGGTTGGATACGCAGTATTTT
CATSRGGGGLDTQYF
>.|.|13|TRBJ2-7|TRBV6-1
TGTGCCAGCAGCGAGGGACACCAGTACGAGCAGTACTTC
CASSEGHQYEQYF
>.|.|15|TRBJ1-4|TRBV20-1
TGCAGTGCTAGAGATTGGCCAGGCGGTAGGGAAAAACTGTTTTTT
CSARDWPGGREKLFF
>.|.|15|TRBJ1-4|TRBV7-2
TGTGCCAGCAGCTTAGGCAGATCAACTAATGAAAAACTGTTTTTT
CASSLGRSTNEKLFF
>.|TRBD1|13|TRBJ2-5|TRBV20-1
TGCAGTGCTGACACAGGGGTGGGGGAGACCCAGTACTTC
CSADTGVGETQYF
>few|.|14|TRBJ2-7|TRBV20-1
TGCAGTGCTAGAGATTGGCAAGCCCGATACGAGCAGTACTTC
CSARDWQARYEQYF
>.|.|15|TRBJ1-3|TRBV15
TGTGCCACCAGCAGAGTCCAGGGCGCTGGAAACACCATATATTTT
CATSRVQGAGNTIYF
>few|.|14|TRBJ2-1|TRBV2
TGTGCCAGCAGTGGCAAGGGAAAGGACAATGAGCAGTTCTTC
CASSGKGKDNEQFF
>few|.|18|TRBJ1-5|TRBV4-2
TGTGCCAGCAGCCAAGCCTCCCTGCGGGCAGGGGTCAATCAGCCCCAGCATTTT
CASSQASLRAGVNQPQHF
>.|TRBD1|18|TRBJ1-6|TRBV6-1
TGTGCCAGCAGTGAAAGTGGCCCCGGCAGGGGGCGGAATTCACCCCTCCACTTT
CASSESGPGRGRNSPLHF
>.|.|14|TRBJ1-2|TRBV19
TGTGCCAGTAGCCCGGGAGGAGGAAACTATGGCTACACCTTC
CASSPGGGNYGYTF
>.|.|14|TRBJ2-2|TRBV7-8
TGTGCCAGCAGCCCAGAAACTGGGGGCGGGGAGCTGTTTTTT
CASSPETGGGELFF
>few|.|14|TRBJ1-6|TRBV19
TGTGCCAGTAGTACTGGACAGTATAATTCACCCCTCCACTTT
CASSTGQYNSPLHF
>.|.|14|TRBJ2-1|TRBV12-3/TRBV12-4
TGTGCCAGCAGTTTAAGGCAGGGGAACAATGAGCAGTTCTTC
CASSLRQGNNEQFF
>.|.|15|TRBJ1-5|TRBV27
TGTGCCAGCAGTTCCATAGACAGGAAGGGCCAGCCCCAGCATTTT
CASSSIDRKGQPQHF
>.|.|13|TRBJ2-3|TRBV6-1
TGTGCCAGCAGTGCCCCAGGGACAGATACGCAGTATTTT
CASSAPGTDTQYF
>once|TRBD2|11|TRBJ2-7|TRBV2
TGTGCCAGCAGTGAGACCCTAGCGGGGTCCTTC
CASSETLAGSF
>.|.|18|TRBJ1-3|TRBV6-5
TGTGCCAGCAGTTACTACCGACAGGCCGGCGGCTCTGGAAACACCATATATTTT
CASSYYRQAGGSGNTIYF
>.|TRBD1|15|TRBJ1-2|TRBV28
TGTGCCAGCAGTTTCCTAACAGGGGGAAGCTATGGCTACACCTTC
CASSFLTGGSYGYTF
>once|.|17|TRBJ1-5|TRBV23-1
TGCGCCAGCAGTCAACCCTCTGATCTTTATAGCAATCAGCCCCAGCATTTT
CASSQPSDLYSNQPQHF
>.|TRBD1|16|TRBJ1-3|TRBV24-1
TGTGCCACCAGTGGGACAGGGGTAATTTCGGGAAACACCATATATTTT
CATSGTGVISGNTIYF
>.|.|13|TRBJ1-5|TRBV30
TGTGCCTGTCAGGAGAATAGCAATCAGCCCCAGCATTTT
CACQENSNQPQHF
>.|TRBD1|14|TRBJ1-2|TRBV5-6
TGTGCCAGCAGCTTGGGACAGGGTAACTATGGCTACACCTTC
CASSLGQGNYGYTF
>.|TRBD2|13|TRBJ2-3|TRBV10-3
TGTGCCATCAAGCGAGCGGGGGCAGATACGCAGTATTTT
CAIKRAGADTQYF
>.|TRBD1|14|TRBJ2-1|TRBV10-1
TGCGCCAGCGGGGAACAGGGGGCCGACAATGAGCAGTTCTTC
CASGEQGADNEQFF
>few|.|13|TRBJ1-6|TRBV7-2
TGTGCCAGCAGCTCCCTGAGGAATTCACCCCTCCACTTT
CASSSLRNSPLHF
>.|.|14|TRBJ1-1|TRBV27
TGTGCCAGCAGTTTAATAGCGGGTGGCACTGAAGCTTTCTTT
CASSLIAGGTEAFF
>.|.|16|TRBJ1-2|TRBV27
TGTGCCAGCAGTTTAATTCCGGGGGCGCGAAGTCCGGGCTACACCTTC
CASSLIPGARSPGYTF
>.|TRBD2|15|TRBJ2-5|TRBV7-2
TGTGCCAGCAGAGAGGCAAGCGGGGGAGGTGAGACCCAGTACTTC
CASREASGGGETQYF
>.|.|11|TRBJ1-1|TRBV30
TGTGCCTGGACGAAGGCATATGAAGCTTTCTTT
CAWTKAYEAFF
>.|TRBD1|16|TRBJ2-3|TRBV7-8
TGTGCCAGCAGCTTAGTTACAGGGGGCAGCACAGATACGCAGTATTTT
CASSLVTGGSTDTQYF
>.|.|14|TRBJ2-3|TRBV11-3
TGTGCCAGCAGCTTAGGACTGAGCACAGATACGCAGTATTTT
CASSLGLSTDTQYF
>.|.|13|TRBJ2-5|TRBV20-1
TGCAGTGCTAGAAGGGGTTTGGAAGAGACCCAGTACTTC
CSARRGLEETQYF
>.|.|13|TRBJ2-5|TRBV7-3
TGTGCCAGCAGCCTGGGTCTGGGGGAGACCCAGTACTTC
CASSLGLGETQYF
>few|.|13|TRBJ1-5|TRBV6-2/TRBV6-3
TGTGCCAGCAGTCCGACCTCCAATCAGCCCCAGCATTTT
CASSPTSNQPQHF
>.|TRBD1|15|TRBJ1-4|TRBV10-3
TGTGCCAGCAGCCAAAGGACAGGGGGCGATGAAAAACTGTTTTTT
CASSQRTGGDEKLFF
>few|.|13|TRBJ2-5|TRBV5-1
TGCGCCAGCAGCCCGGGGACTTTGTGGACCCAGTACTTC
CASSPGTLWTQYF
>few|.|13|TRBJ2-5|TRBV5-1
TGCGCCAGCAGCTTGAGGGGGGAAGAGACCCAGTACTTC
CASSLRGEETQYF
>.|.|14|TRBJ1-3|TRBV20-1
TGCAGTGCCCAGGTACCAGGGTCTGGAAACACCATATATTTT
CSAQVPGSGNTIYF
>.|TRBD2|16|TRBJ2-5|TRBV19
TGTGCCAGTAGTATATTTGGCGGGGGGTCCCAAGAGACCCAGTACTTC
CASSIFGGGSQETQYF
>once|.|13|TRBJ1-2|TRBV29-1
TGCAGCGCGAACAGGGACACCGACTATGGCTACACCTTC
CSANRDTDYGYTF
>.|.|13|TRBJ1-5|TRBV6-1
TGTGCCAGCAGTGCGGACCATGGGCAGCCCCAGCATTTT
CASSADHGQPQHF
>.|.|13|TRBJ1-5|TRBV6-1
TGTGCCAGCAATACGGATTTCAATCAGCCCCAGCATTTT
CASNTDFNQPQHF